This TCR beta chain was identified in a study of shared T cell receptors in the human thymus. J was trimmed by 5 bases and V by 2 bases; bases with no gene match: 6. The CDR3 covers 15 residues. From germline, CDR1 is SGHTA and CDR2 FQGTGA. This clone was found once. Sequenced by immunoSEQ multiplex PCR; TCRdb stores in-frame clones only, minus some. The sample holds 700,000 or so clones, roughly 88% seen once. These records were also assigned to another study, of human thymus T cells. This second report adds: Infants, healthy and Finnish, who were having corrective surgery for congenital heart defects served as donors. Resections from corrective heart surgery supplied the thymus tissue. Both thymic and peripheral blood repertoires showed apparently biased V and J usage. Thymic repertoires from unrelated individuals overlapped highly, related research reported.

The rearrangement links TRBV7-3 to TRBJ2-7; 10 positions agree with TRBD1. This clonotype was sampled from a girl under two years old with a congenital heart defect. Source material: thymocytes. The DNA for the CDR3 is TGTGCCAGCAGCTTAGGGACAGGGGCGTCGGACGAGCAGTACTTC. Amino acids: CASSLGTGASDEQYF.